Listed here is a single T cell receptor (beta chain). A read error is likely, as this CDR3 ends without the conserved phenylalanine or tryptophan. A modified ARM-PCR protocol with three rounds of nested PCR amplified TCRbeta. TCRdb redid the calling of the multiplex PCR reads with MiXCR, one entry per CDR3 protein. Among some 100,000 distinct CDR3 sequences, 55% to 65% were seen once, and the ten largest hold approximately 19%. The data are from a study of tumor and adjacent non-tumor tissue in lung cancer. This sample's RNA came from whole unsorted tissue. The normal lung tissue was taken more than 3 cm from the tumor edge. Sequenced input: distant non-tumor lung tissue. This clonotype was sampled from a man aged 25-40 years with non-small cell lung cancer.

The CDR3 loop is CASSDRGCNSPLHL. As DNA, the CDR3 is TGTGCCAGCAGTGACAGGGGATGTAATTCACCCCTCCACTTA. V is TRBV12-3 or TRBV12-4 and J is TRBJ1-6; 8 bases are a match to TRBD1. The CDR3 sequence is 14 residues long. Trimming took 5 bases from V and 6 from J; bases not matched to a gene: 3.